These 26 T cell receptor beta chains were sequenced from one sample in a study of control samples from healthy donors and cancer patients. The assay was immunoSEQ multiplex PCR, and TCRdb's table has in-frame clones only and misses some. The top ten hold less than 2% of the sample, which has about 34,000 clones, 70% to 90% seen once. The sequenced sample was PBMCs. The receptors here all came from a woman in her 40s with lung cancer.

This chain uses TRBV18 with TRBJ2-5; TRBD1 aligns across 9 bases. This CDR3 region has 17 residues. The germline CDR1 and CDR2 sequences are KGHSH and LQKENI. The junction had 8 bases not matched to a gene; V was cut back by 1 base and J by 2 bases. In DNA, the CDR3 is TGTGCCAGCTCACCACTTCAGTCGACAGGGGGGCAAGAGACCCAGTACTTC. Translation gives CASSPLQSTGGQETQYF. Looking up the rest from reference TRBV18 and TRBJ2-5 gives the full variable domain: NAGVMQNPRHLVRRRGQEARLRCSPMKGHSHVYWYRQLPEEGLKFMVYLQKENIIDESGMPKERFSAEFPKEGPSILRIQQVVRGDSAAYFCASSPLQSTGGQETQYFGPGTRLLVL.

This clone was seen once. The V gene is TRBV5-5, the J gene TRBJ2-1, with D hard to call. This CDR3 spans 12 amino acids. The germline V gene encodes CDR1 SGHKS and CDR2 YYEKEE (reference sequence). Trimming removed 6 bases at V and 9 bases at J, with 13 bases between. In DNA, the CDR3 is TGTGCCAGCAACAAATACGTAGGTGAGCAGTTCTTC. Translation gives CASNKYVGEQFF.

V gene TRBV9 combines with J gene TRBJ2-1, with TRBD2 matching 8 bases. Unmatched junction bases numbered 4, after V lost 2 bases and J lost 6 bases. CDR1 is SGDLS and CDR2 is YYNGEE in the germline V gene. The CDR3 consists of 14 residues. The CDR3: CASSVSGEGNEQFF. The DNA for the CDR3 is TGTGCCAGCAGCGTTAGCGGGGAGGGCAATGAGCAGTTCTTC.

This clone was counted only a few times. This chain connects TRBV5-1 to TRBJ2-7, with 7 bases fitting TRBD2. The V segment lost 4 bases and the J segment 4 bases; nucleotides outside the gene matches: 11. Germline values: CDR1 SGHRS, CDR2 YFSETQ. The CDR3 runs 15 residues. CDR3 sequence (DNA): TGCGCCAGCAGCAATACTCAGACCGGGGGGTACGAGCAGTACTTC. Protein sequence: CASSNTQTGGYEQYF.

The genes are TRBV7-2 and TRBJ1-1; the D gene is possibly TRBD1 (6 bases). Germline-derived CDR1 and CDR2 are SGHTA and FQGNSA. CDR3 length: 13 residues. Trimming pared 5 bases from V and 1 base from J, leaving 8 bases between. CDR3 DNA: TGTGCCAGCAGCGGGGGGCCGAACACTGAAGCTTTCTTT. As protein: CASSGGPNTEAFF.

The genes are TRBV30 and TRBJ2-2; tentative D call: TRBD2 (5 bases). Germline V gives CDR1 GTSNPN, CDR2 SVGIG (reference sequence). V was cut by 1 base and J by 7 bases, with 7 bases left in between. The length of the CDR3 is 12 residues. The CDR3 is CAWSGGSGELFF. As DNA, the CDR3 is TGTGCCTGGAGTGGAGGGAGCGGGGAGCTGTTTTTT.

This clone occurred a few times. V gene TRBV5-1 combines with J gene TRBJ1-1, with D uncertain. V was shortened by 6 bases and J by 5 bases, with 8 bases between the two germline ends. The CDR3 totals 11 residues. Germline assignment: CDR1 SGHRS and CDR2 YFSETQ. For the CDR3, the DNA is TGCGCCAGCACACATGGAACTGAAGCTTTCTTT. As protein: CASTHGTEAFF.

This rearrangement joins TRBV2 to TRBJ2-2; 7 bases are shared with TRBD1. V lost 5 bases to trimming and J lost 0 bases; unmatched junction nucleotides: 6. CDR3 length equals 16 residues. Per the germline V gene, CDR1 is SNHLY and CDR2 is FYNNEI. CDR3 sequence (DNA): TGTGCCAGCAGTACCGGGACAGACTCGAACACCGGGGAGCTGTTTTTT. This translates into CASSTGTDSNTGELFF.

The rearrangement uses TRBV9 and TRBJ1-1, with a tentative D call TRBD1 (6 bases). Looked up from germline, CDR1 is SGDLS and CDR2 is YYNGEE. Trimming left V 5 bases short and J 1 base short, with 12 bases between. The CDR3 is 14 amino acids. The CDR3 reads CASSTRGQNTEAFF. The CDR3 nucleotides are TGTGCCAGCAGTACTCGGGGGCAGAACACTGAAGCTTTCTTT.

The chain couples TRBV11-3 to TRBJ2-7; perhaps TRBD2 as D (5 bases). Germline CDR1 is SGHNT and CDR2 is YENEEA. Trimming stripped 5 bases from V and 1 base from J, with 18 bases between. This CDR3 contains 16 residues. In DNA, the CDR3 is TGTGCCAGCAGCACCCTGGGCCAGAGAGGGTCCTACGAGCAGTACTTC. Amino acid sequence: CASSTLGQRGSYEQYF.

V is TRBV7-2 and J is TRBJ2-7; D may be TRBD1 (6 bases). CDR1 and CDR2 (germline): SGHTA, FQGNSA. The CDR3 contains 15 residues. V was trimmed by 1 base and J by 0 bases, leaving 10 bases between them. In DNA form, the CDR3 reads TGTGCCAGCAGCTTAGTAGGACAGAGCTCCTACGAGCAGTACTTC. This codes for CASSLVGQSSYEQYF.

This clone showed up just a few times. This chain uses TRBV6-1 with TRBJ2-7; TRBD1 matches 10 bases. Germline V CDR1 and CDR2: MNHNS, SASEGT. CDR3 size: 15 residues. V lost 2 bases, J lost 3 bases, and 4 bases stayed unmatched. The DNA for the CDR3 is TGTGCCAGCAGTGAACGATGGACAGGGGGCTACGAGCAGTACTTC. This translates into CASSERWTGGYEQYF.

This chain joins TRBV5-4 and TRBJ1-2, with TRBD1 matching 9 bases. The CDR3 runs 15 residues. The trim removed 4 bases at V and 8 bases at J, leaving 12 bases unmatched. Germline-derived CDR1 and CDR2 are SGHNT and YYREEE (reference sequence). The CDR3: CASSTPGQGVRGYTF. The CDR3 DNA reads TGTGCCAGCAGCACGCCGGGACAGGGCGTTAGGGGCTACACCTTC.

V gene TRBV2 combines with J gene TRBJ2-2; maybe TRBD1 (5 bases). CDR3 length equals 14 residues. Germline V gene sequence: CDR1 SNHLY, CDR2 FYNNEI. The ends were cut back, 7 bases at V and 0 bases at J, with 9 bases in the middle. The CDR3 is CASIDSANTGELFF. The CDR3 DNA reads TGTGCCAGCATAGACAGCGCGAACACCGGGGAGCTGTTTTTT.

The chain recombines TRBV27 with TRBJ2-1; D gene ambiguous. V lost 5 bases and J 3 bases, leaving 2 bases between the germline ends. Germline V gene sequence: CDR1 MNHEY, CDR2 SMNVEV (reference sequence). This CDR3 is 11 amino acids long. The DNA for the CDR3 is TGTGCCAGCAGTAACTACAATGAGCAGTTCTTC. Translated, it gives CASSNYNEQFF.

The chain joins TRBV30 to TRBJ1-2; 7 bases line up with TRBD1. Looked up from germline, CDR1 is GTSNPN and CDR2 is SVGIG (reference sequence). V lost 1 base to trimming and J lost 8 bases; unmatched junction nucleotides: 10. The CDR3 extends over 14 amino acids. CDR3 nucleotides: TGTGCCTGGAGTGCCCCAGGGGGGGTGGGAGGCTACACCTTC. Amino acid sequence: CAWSAPGGVGGYTF.

The gene calls are TRBV7-9 and TRBJ2-5; the match to TRBD1 covers 8 bases. This CDR3 comprises 14 residues. The germline gives CDR1 SEHNR, CDR2 FQNEAQ (reference sequence). Trimming took 3 bases from V and 4 from J; bases not matched to a gene: 4. The CDR3 nucleotides read TGTGCCAGCAGCTTGGACAGGGTGGGAGAGACCCAGTACTTC. Protein product: CASSLDRVGETQYF.

This clone is a singleton in its sample. The V and J genes are TRBV12-3 or TRBV12-4 and TRBJ2-7, with D unresolved. The ends were cut back, 3 bases at V and 5 bases at J, with 5 bases in the middle. The CDR3 length is 11 residues. The CDR3 DNA reads TGTGCCAGCAGTTTCCGGGACGAGCAGTACTTC. This encodes CASSFRDEQYF.

This clone was detected only a few times. V is TRBV7-2 and J is TRBJ1-3; D unclear. The germline V gene encodes CDR1 SGHTA and CDR2 FQGNSA. Trimming left V 0 bases short and J 2 bases short, with 8 bases between. The CDR3 covers 15 residues. The CDR3: CASSLAGGAGNTIYF. As DNA, the CDR3 is TGTGCCAGCAGCTTAGCGGGAGGAGCTGGAAACACCATATATTTT.

The chain links TRBV18 to TRBJ1-1, with D maybe TRBD1 (6 bases). From germline, CDR1 is KGHSH and CDR2 LQKENI. This CDR3 comprises 13 residues. V dropped 6 bases and J dropped 1 base, with 9 bases sitting between them. The CDR3 spells CASSRGQNTEAFF. In DNA, the CDR3 is TGTGCCAGCTCCAGGGGACAGAACACTGAAGCTTTCTTT.

This clone showed up just once. V and J are TRBV19 and TRBJ2-3, with D hard to call. This CDR3 is built from 13 residues. Trimming pared 6 bases from V and 6 bases from J, leaving 13 bases between. The germline V gene has CDR1 LNHDA and CDR2 SQIVND (reference sequence). CDR3 sequence (DNA): TGTGCCAGTAGATCGGACCTTGTGGATACGCAGTATTTT. Translating it yields CASRSDLVDTQYF. The variable domain in full, completed from reference TRBV19 and TRBJ2-3, reads DGGITQSPKYLFRKEGQNVTLSCEQNLNHDAMYWYRQDPGQGLRLIYYSQIVNDFQKGDIAEGYSVSREKKESFPLTVTSAQKNPTAFYLCASRSDLVDTQYFGPGTRLTVL.

J is TRBJ2-1 and V is TRBV6-6, with no clear D. Trimming left V 0 bases short and J 3 bases short, with 6 bases between. The V gene's germline CDR1 is MNHNY and CDR2 SVGAGI (reference sequence). The CDR3 has 14 amino acids. CDR3 amino acids: CASSYSTGYNEQFF. The CDR3 region has the DNA TGTGCCAGCAGTTACTCGACCGGCTACAATGAGCAGTTCTTC.

V usage is TRBV6-5 and J usage is TRBJ1-4; possible D gene TRBD1, 6 bases. Germline loops: CDR1 MNHEY, CDR2 SVGAGI. CDR3 length: 14 residues. V dropped 6 bases and J dropped 4 bases, with 12 bases sitting between them. Written as DNA, the CDR3 is TGTGCCAGCAGCCGGACAGCAAGTAATGAAAAACTGTTTTTT. Translation gives CASSRTASNEKLFF.

The chain carries TRBV28 and TRBJ1-1, with D perhaps TRBD1 (5 bases). V shed 2 bases and J shed 7 bases, with 11 bases lying between them. This CDR3 is 13 amino acids long. The V gene's germline CDR1 is MDHEN and CDR2 SYDVKM. The DNA for the CDR3 is TGTGCCAGCAGTTTAGTGGACACCCGTGAAGCTTTCTTT. Protein sequence: CASSLVDTREAFF.

This chain links TRBV29-1 with TRBJ2-3, with D maybe TRBD1 (6 bases). Germline CDR1 and CDR2: SQVTM and ANQGSEA. V was trimmed by 6 bases and J by 6 bases, leaving 19 bases between them. The CDR3 is made up of 14 amino acids. CDR3 coding DNA: TGCAGCGTCGGCCGGGACAACCAAAGGGATACGCAGTATTTT. As protein: CSVGRDNQRDTQYF.

The CDR3 DNA reads TGCAGCGTTGACCCGACAGGGGTCTATGGCTACACCTTC. Amino acids: CSVDPTGVYGYTF. V usage is TRBV29-1 and J usage is TRBJ1-2; 8 bases agree with TRBD1. CDR3 length equals 13 residues. Per germline, CDR1 SQVTM and CDR2 ANQGSEA. J was trimmed by 4 bases and V by 3 bases; bases with no gene match: 4.